This TCR delta chain was found in a study of γδ T cells in repeated Plasmodium falciparum infection (dated by TCRdb to about 2021). Study-level background: The natural-infection arm enrolled Malian children exposed to intense seasonal malaria transmission and compared the Malian children with Australian children matched for age and gender. Four controlled human malaria infections were administered to several malaria-naive U.S. adults over roughly 600 days by bites from P. falciparum NF54-infected Anopheles stephensi mosquitoes. Samples were collected from controlled-infection subjects at baseline, immediately before selected infections, and 21 days after each infection. Malian gammadelta TCR repertoires were analysed cross-sectionally during no-transmission periods and longitudinally across acute febrile malaria episodes. In the study, the shaping of the human gammadelta T cell repertoire by repeated Plasmodium falciparum infection was examined using natural infection in Mali and controlled human malaria infection. The full study reports these points: Vgamma9/Vdelta2+ TCR repertoires kept a highly stable polyclonal repertoire across time and infection, and many TCRgamma sequences overlapped between individuals. The controlled-infection cohort was small, limiting analysis of inter-individual variability in gammadelta T cell responses. Compared with Australian children, Malian children appeared to have Vdelta2-negative gammadelta TCR repertoires that were more clonally expanded, less diverse and less shared. In Vdelta2-negative, largely Vdelta1+, gammadelta TCR repertoires, repeated controlled infections appeared to drive waves of new clonotype selection. Generalizability was limited because the Malian cohort was drawn from a small rural village of predominantly one ethnic group.

Receptor amplification or capture employed multiplex PCR. This sample was sequenced with an Illumina MiSeq. Both TCR gamma (TRG) and TCR delta (TRD) chains were sequenced from each sorted gammadelta T cell sample. As for the authors' bioinformatics: The repertoire analyses used clonotype tree plots, the accumulated frequency of the top 20 clonotypes, and diversity index (DI) and D75 metrics. TCRdb reprocessed the public data with the CATT caller; entries with the same nucleotide sequence were combined afterwards. TCRdb's processing, not the authors', yielded these V and J calls. The sample yields 85,000 to 90,000 delta-chain clones; over 1.3% were counted once. The ten largest clonotypes hold approximately 10% of the sample. For bulk TCR repertoire analysis, Vgamma9/Vdelta2+ and Vdelta2-negative gammadelta T cell populations were isolated by flow sorting from peripheral blood mononuclear cells. With regard to this clone: What this receptor recognizes is not known. The protein in TCRdb stems from a much larger clone and differs at residue 12 from this DNA's translation, likely a read error; here the protein is translated from the DNA.

V gives up 8 bases and J gives up 0 bases, and the segment between their germline ends measures 25 bases. CDR1 and CDR2, per the germline V gene, are TSWWSYY and QGS. The CDR3 measures 18 amino acids from cysteine to phenylalanine. Only the CDR3 portion is preserved as DNA: 54 bases, with reading frame beginning at the first base. The source material was gamma-delta T cells from blood. The clonotype originates from a pool of human donors (malaria-infected and uninfected, not separated). The chain employs TRDV1 and TRDJ1, and the D gene may be TRDD3, 6 bases matching. The J gene was not available in TCRdb and was assigned here by matching the DNA to germline segments. CDR3 sequence: CALTLAITGYSDTDKLIF. The sequence in DNA is TGTGCTCTTACTTTAGCCATTACTGGGTATTCTGACACCGATAAACTCATCTTT.